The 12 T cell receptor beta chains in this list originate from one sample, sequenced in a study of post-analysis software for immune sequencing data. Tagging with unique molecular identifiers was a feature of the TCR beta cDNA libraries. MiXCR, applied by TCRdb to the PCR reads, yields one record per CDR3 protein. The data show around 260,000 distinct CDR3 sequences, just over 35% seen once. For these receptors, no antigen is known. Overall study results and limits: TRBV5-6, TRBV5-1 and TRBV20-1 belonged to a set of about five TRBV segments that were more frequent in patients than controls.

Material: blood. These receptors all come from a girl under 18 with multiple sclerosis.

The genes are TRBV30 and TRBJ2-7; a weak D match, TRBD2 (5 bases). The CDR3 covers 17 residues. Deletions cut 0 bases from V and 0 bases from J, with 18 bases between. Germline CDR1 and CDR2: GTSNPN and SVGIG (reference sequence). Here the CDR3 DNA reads TGTGCCTGGAGTGTGTTAGGGCTAGCCTATTCCTCCTACGAGCAGTACTTC. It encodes CAWSVLGLAYSSYEQYF.

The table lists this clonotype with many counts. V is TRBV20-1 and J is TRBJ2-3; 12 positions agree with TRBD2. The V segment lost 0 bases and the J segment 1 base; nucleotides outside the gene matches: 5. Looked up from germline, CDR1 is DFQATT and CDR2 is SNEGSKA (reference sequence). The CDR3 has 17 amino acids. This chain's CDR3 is CSAREPTSGSRTDTQYF. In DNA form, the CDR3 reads TGCAGTGCTAGAGAACCGACTAGCGGGAGCCGCACAGATACGCAGTATTTT.

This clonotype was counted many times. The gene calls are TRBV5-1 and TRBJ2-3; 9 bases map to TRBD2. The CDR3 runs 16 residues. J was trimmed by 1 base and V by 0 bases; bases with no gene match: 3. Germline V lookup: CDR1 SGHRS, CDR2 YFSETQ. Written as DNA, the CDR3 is TGCGCCAGCAGCTTGGCGGTAGCGGGGGGCACAGATACGCAGTATTTT. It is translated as CASSLAVAGGTDTQYF. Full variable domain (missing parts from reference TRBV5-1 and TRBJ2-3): KAGVTQTPRYLIKTRGQQVTLSCSPISGHRSVSWYQQTPGQGLQFLFEYFSETQRNKGNFPGRFSGRQFSNSRSEMNVSTLELGDSALYLCASSLAVAGGTDTQYFGPGTRLTVL.

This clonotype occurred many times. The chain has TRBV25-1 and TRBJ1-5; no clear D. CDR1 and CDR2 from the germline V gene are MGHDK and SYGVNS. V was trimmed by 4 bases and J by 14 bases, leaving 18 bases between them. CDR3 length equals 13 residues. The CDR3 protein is CASSGPGRADEHF. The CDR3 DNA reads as TGTGCCAGCAGTGGACCCGGAAGGGCTGACGAGCATTTT. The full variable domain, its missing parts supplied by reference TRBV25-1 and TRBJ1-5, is EADIYQTPRYLVIGTGKKITLECSQTMGHDKMYWYQQDPGMELHLIHYSYGVNSTEKGDLSSESTVSRIRTEHFPLTLESARPSHTSQYLCASSGPGRADEHFGDGTRLSIL.

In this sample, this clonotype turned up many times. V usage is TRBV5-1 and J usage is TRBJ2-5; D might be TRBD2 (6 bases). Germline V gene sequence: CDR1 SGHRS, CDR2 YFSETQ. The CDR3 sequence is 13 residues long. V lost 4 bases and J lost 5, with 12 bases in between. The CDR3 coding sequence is TGCGCCAGCAGCAAAGGAGGGCCGGAGACCCAGTACTTC. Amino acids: CASSKGGPETQYF.

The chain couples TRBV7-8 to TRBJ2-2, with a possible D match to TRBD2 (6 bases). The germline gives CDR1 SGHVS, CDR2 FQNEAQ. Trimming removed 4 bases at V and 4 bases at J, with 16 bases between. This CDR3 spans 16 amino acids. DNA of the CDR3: TGTGCCAGCAGCTCAACCGGGACTGGACCCACCGGGGAGCTGTTTTTT. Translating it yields CASSSTGTGPTGELFF. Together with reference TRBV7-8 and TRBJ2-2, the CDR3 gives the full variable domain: GAGVSQSPRYKVAKRGQDVALRCDPISGHVSLFWYQQALGQGPEFLTYFQNEAQLDKSGLPSDRFFAERPEGSVSTLKIQRTQQEDSAVYLCASSSTGTGPTGELFFGEGSRLTVL.

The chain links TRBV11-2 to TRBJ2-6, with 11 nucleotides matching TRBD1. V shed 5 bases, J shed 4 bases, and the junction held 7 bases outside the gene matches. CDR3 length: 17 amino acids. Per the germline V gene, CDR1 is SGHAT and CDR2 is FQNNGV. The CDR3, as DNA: TGTGCCAGCAGCCCCGGACAGGGGGCGCCAGGGGCCAACGTCCTGACTTTC. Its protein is CASSPGQGAPGANVLTF.

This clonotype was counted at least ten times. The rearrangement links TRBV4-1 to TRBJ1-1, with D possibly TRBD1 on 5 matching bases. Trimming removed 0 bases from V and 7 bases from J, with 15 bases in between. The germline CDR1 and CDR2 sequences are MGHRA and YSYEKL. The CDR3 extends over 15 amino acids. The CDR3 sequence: CASSQEIGRGGEAFF. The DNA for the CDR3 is TGCGCCAGCAGCCAAGAGATCGGCCGGGGGGGTGAAGCTTTCTTT.

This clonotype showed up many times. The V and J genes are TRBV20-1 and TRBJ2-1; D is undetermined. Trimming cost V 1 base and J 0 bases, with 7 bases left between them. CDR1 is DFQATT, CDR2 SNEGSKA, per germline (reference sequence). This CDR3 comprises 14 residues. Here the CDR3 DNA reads TGCAGTGCTAGAGGGCGTCGCTCCTACAATGAGCAGTTCTTC. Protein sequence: CSARGRRSYNEQFF.

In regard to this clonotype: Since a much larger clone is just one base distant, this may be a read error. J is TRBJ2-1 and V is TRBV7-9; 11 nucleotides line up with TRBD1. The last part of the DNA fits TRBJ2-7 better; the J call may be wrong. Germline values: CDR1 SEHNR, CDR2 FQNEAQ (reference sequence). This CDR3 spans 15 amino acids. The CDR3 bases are TGTGCCAGCAGTTATGGACAGGGGGCGTCCAATGAGCAGTACTTC. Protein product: CASSYGQGASNEQYF.

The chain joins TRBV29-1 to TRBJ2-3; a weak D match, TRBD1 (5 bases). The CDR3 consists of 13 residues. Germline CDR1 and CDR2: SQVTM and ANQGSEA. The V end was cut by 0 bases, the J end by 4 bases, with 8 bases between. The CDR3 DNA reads TGCAGCGTTGAAGAACAAGGGGCAGATACGCAGTATTTT. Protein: CSVEEQGADTQYF.

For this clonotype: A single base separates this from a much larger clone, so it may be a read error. As DNA, the CDR3 is TGCAGTGCTAGTTTCAGGGACGGAGGTGAGCAGTTCTTC. It encodes CSASFRDGGEQFF. This sequence joins TRBV20-1 and TRBJ2-1; D possibly matches TRBD1 or TRBD2 (5 bases each). V was cut by 3 bases and J by 9 bases, with 15 bases left in between. The CDR3 totals 13 residues. CDR1 DFQATT and CDR2 SNEGSKA come from the germline V gene (reference sequence).